This T cell receptor (beta chain) was profiled in a study of immune heterogeneity within non-small cell lung tumors. Findings of the study overall: Across individual patients, the high-frequency T-cell receptor beta clonotypes were largely distinct.

For each sample, template was 450 to 750 ng of bulk tumor genomic DNA. Far-apart biopsies, several per primary tumor, were taken during surgery. The cohort was untreated, with newly diagnosed non-small cell lung cancer undergoing curative surgery. Amplifying TCR beta CDR3 involved multiplex PCR carried out with 32 V and 13 J primers. TCRdb re-analysed the multiplex PCR reads in MiXCR, keeping a single row per CDR3 protein. The profile shows approximately 3,000 distinct CDR3 sequences, approximately 25% of them singletons. This CDR3 has 13 amino acids. In germline, CDR1 is SEHNR, CDR2 FQNEAQ (reference sequence). The V gene end was trimmed by 10 bases and the J gene end by 2 bases; junction bases not matched to a gene: 6. This clonotype was seen only once. What it binds is unknown.

The receptor's source is a female donor with non-small cell lung cancer. The genes are TRBV7-9 and TRBJ2-7, with 9 bases aligning to TRBD2. The sequenced sample consisted of lung tumor tissue. CDR3 coding DNA: TGTGCCAATCAAGGGACTAGCCCCTACGAGCAGTACTTC. It specifies CANQGTSPYEQYF.